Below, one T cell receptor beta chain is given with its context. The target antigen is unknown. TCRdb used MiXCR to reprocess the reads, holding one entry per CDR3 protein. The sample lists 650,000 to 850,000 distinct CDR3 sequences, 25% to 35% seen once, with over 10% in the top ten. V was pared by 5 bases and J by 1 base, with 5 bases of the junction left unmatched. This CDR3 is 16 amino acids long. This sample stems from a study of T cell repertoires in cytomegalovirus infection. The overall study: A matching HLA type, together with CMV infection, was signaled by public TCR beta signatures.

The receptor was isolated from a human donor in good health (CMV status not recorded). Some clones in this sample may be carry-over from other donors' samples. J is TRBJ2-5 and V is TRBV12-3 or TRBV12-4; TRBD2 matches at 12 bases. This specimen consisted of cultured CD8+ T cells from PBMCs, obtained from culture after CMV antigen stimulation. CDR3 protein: CASSATSGGFQETQYF. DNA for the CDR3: TGTGCCAGCAGTGCCACTAGCGGGGGGTTCCAAGAGACCCAGTACTTC.